This T cell receptor beta chain appears in the sequencing data of a study of blood T cells in healthy people across ages. The wider study: Roughly one uniquely barcoded beta molecule per two T cells was captured.

The CDR3 contains 15 residues. The germline CDR1 and CDR2 sequences are LNHNV and YYDKDF (reference sequence). Trimming shortened V by 0 bases and J by 4 bases, and 10 bases separated the two germline ends. Together with a sample-barcoded 5' primer, a J-beta primer mix was included in a second PCR lasting 7 to 11 cycles. All samples gave at least 2.5 million CDR3-containing paired-end reads. In TCRdb, the 5' RACE reads were re-called with MiXCR into one record per CDR3 protein. The table lists roughly 1,700,000 distinct CDR3 sequences, roughly 27% of them singletons. Collection of 9.5 to 10 milliliters of peripheral blood was performed for each donor. Worth noting for this clonotype: Antigen: not known.

Findings and caveats of the study: The recorded TCR beta diversity per million T cells decreased in a roughly linear manner with age.

Material for sequencing was blood. This sequence joins TRBV15 and TRBJ1-3, with D perhaps TRBD1 (5 bases). The TCR was taken from a woman aged 30 to 39 in good health. DNA of the CDR3: TGTGCCACCAGCAGAGATATTAACAGGGGAAACACCATATATTTT. Translation gives CATSRDINRGNTIYF.